This T cell receptor (beta chain) was sequenced during a study of cytomegalovirus exposure and HLA in healthy donors (dated by TCRdb to the late 2010s). General notes on the study: In an earlier analysis of under 600 of the donors, roughly 300 Gb of sequence data and roughly 100 million unique TCR beta sequences from about 179 million T cells were reported. Approximately 300 gigabases of sequencing data and 70 million to 85 million unique TCR sequences were included in an early release covering roughly 600 HLA-typed donors. Of the 300 to 450 genotyped donors, approximately 81% were placed in the genetic ancestry cluster associated with self-reported Caucasian donors. The study aimed to test whether cataloging public T cell receptors could reveal signatures of past pathogen exposure. The study profiled the T cell repertoires of under 850 subjects by immunosequencing and related them to cytomegalovirus serostatus. A separate validation cohort of more than 100 different subjects was used in addition to the 666-subject first cohort. To predict cytomegalovirus infection status, the study combined high-throughput TCR immunosequencing, statistical association of individual TCRs with disease status, and machine learning. To study patterns of TCR occurrence, a later analysis re-analyzed previously published TCR beta repertoires from 500 to 850 donors and added high-resolution HLA genotyping. The later analysis used no new phenotypic data to find candidate immune exposures, relying instead on TCR beta sequences and their occurrence across donors. An earlier analysis of about 620 of the donors applied high-throughput TCR beta sequencing to assess whether each TCR beta V gene segment acted as functional or pseudogenic. Donor age, sex, ethnicity and CMV serostatus were compiled together with the repertoire data. Genome-wide SNP genotypes for about 55% of the roughly 670 donors were used in a later genetic analysis, which treated that subset as a discovery cohort. All discovery cohort repertoires had been generated using a single sequencing platform. HLA typing included class I and class II loci at four-digit resolution. Typing coverage differed by locus: A, B, C, DRB1 and DQB1 were typed in about 620-640 donors, DQA1 in 522, DPA1 in 600 to 610, and DPB1 in just under 490. A few DR-DQ haplotypes were treated as single units for association and clustering because of strong linkage in the cohort. Among around 400 genotyped donors of the cohort, an average of approximately 220,000 unique TCR beta nucleotide sequences was sequenced per donor, of which about 20% were non-productive.

The library was generated by the immunoSEQ multiplex PCR assay. For the multiplex PCR, a mixture combining 60 forward primers for TCR Vbeta segments and 13 reverse primers for TCR Jbeta segments was used. The CDR3 region of rearranged TCR beta genes was amplified from genomic DNA by a multiplex PCR assay. The amplified TCR beta libraries were sequenced on the Illumina HiSeq System as 87-base-pair reads. The authors' pipeline ran thus. Across the 500 to 850 repertoires, a later analysis counted about 81 million unique TCR beta chains, roughly 11 million of which were shared by at least two donors. Raw reads were error-corrected and collapsed into unique sequences by a nearest-neighbor algorithm in which closely related sequences were merged to remove PCR and sequencing errors. CDR3 sequences were aligned to IMGT reference sequences to assign V, D and J gene segments. For a sequence to be retained, at least a six-nucleotide match to both a V gene segment and a J gene segment was required. Rearrangements were called productive when the CDR3 lacked stop codons and stayed in frame with V and J; all others were non-productive. CDR3 was defined according to IMGT convention as the region running from the second conserved V-encoded cysteine to the conserved J-encoded phenylalanine. The earlier analysis of 500 to 650 of the donors excluded any sequence lacking an unambiguous match to a single V gene segment. An earlier analysis of just under 600 of the donors called V segments functional above 56.7% productive rearrangements and segregating when the between-donor standard deviation exceeded 5%. A statistical classification framework was built to diagnose cytomegalovirus status from the catalog of TCR beta chain sequences. In a later analysis, TCR nucleotide sequences were compared against IMGT/GENE-DB human TR gene sequences so that V and J genes could be assigned. The TCRdist pipeline was used in a later analysis to assign CDR3 sequences and most-parsimonious VDJ recombination scenarios. A later analysis defined each TCR beta chain by its CDR3 amino acid sequence plus V-gene family, and excluded reads lacking a unique V-gene family. To address suspected cross-contamination and a sequencing artifact, a later analysis removed a few hundred highly shared, low-generation-probability nucleotide sequences. A later analysis calculated a clonal expansion index for each public chain from normalized within-repertoire ranks of inferred template counts. A later analysis computed generation probabilities with a VDJ recombination model fitted to out-of-frame rearrangements, and checked the results against IGoR. A later analysis scored TCR-TCR, TCR-HLA and TCR-CMV co-occurrence with hypergeometric tests, applying a repertoire-size bias correction to TCR pairs. In a later analysis, false discovery rates were estimated by permuting HLA or CMV assignments 20 times. In a later analysis, co-occurring TCRs were grouped using DBSCAN, and TCRdist sequence similarity was added for clustering within HLA-allele-positive subsets. Co-occurrence clustering excluded repertoires with fewer than 30,000 or more than 120,000 public chains, plus five with anomalous nucleotide sharing. TCRdb mirrors the immuneACCESS table, restricted to in-frame sequences. Some clones are absent from its copies; in checked studies, under half trace to an unresolved V gene, and the reason for the others is unknown. V, J and clone size reflect that table, while D and trimming were determined from the DNA. The sample's records list about 200,000 clones. About 1% of the sample lies in the top ten.

V is pruned by 4 bases and J by 5 bases, leaving 4 bases of the junction without a gene match. For CDR1 and CDR2, the germline V gene lists LGHNA and YNFKEQ. From the cysteine up to the phenylalanine, the CDR3 has a length of 14 residues. Only the CDR3 portion is preserved as DNA: 42 bases, with reading frame beginning at the first base. The cohort was made up of approximately 670 healthy bone marrow donors. At the time of sampling, every cohort member was nominally healthy, though immune exposures that went unrecorded were likely present. The donor tested CMV seropositive, placing the donor among the approximately 290 seropositive members of the cohort. A peripheral blood sample was provided by each donor, and peripheral blood mononuclear cells were used for TCR beta sequencing. The Qiagen DNeasy Blood Extraction Kit was used to extract genomic DNA from the blood cell samples. Notes on this clone: No cognate antigen has been identified for it.

General study outcomes and caveats: In a later analysis, most CMV-associated TCR beta chains were found to appear HLA-restricted, with HLA associations seemingly driven largely by CMV exposure. Across donors, most TCR sequences were observed very rarely, whereas some public TCRs were present in many individuals. At a false discovery rate of 0.05, a later analysis linked 16,951 TCR beta sequences to specific HLA alleles. Correlated functional status among segregating V segments might reflect linkage disequilibrium, but an unknown experimental factor could not be ruled out. In the study, around 160 TCR beta chains were listed as associated with cytomegalovirus. In vitro tests confirmed that three of the cytomegalovirus-associated TCR beta chains recognize cytomegalovirus antigens. In a later analysis, several top co-occurrence clusters were reported to appear linked to parvovirus B19, influenza, CMV and Epstein-Barr virus. Roughly uniform sequencing depth across donors was assumed in presence/absence analyses, although this assumption may not hold. In an earlier analysis of some 500 of the donors, most TCR beta V segments were observed in productive rearrangements about 87% or about 30% of the time, broadly matching IMGT annotations. A cluster of highly shared sequence variants was judged likely to represent a technical artifact of the sequencing pipeline. V-gene and J-gene trimming of TCR beta chains was associated with a missense DCLRE1C variant in a later genetic analysis, and the association was replicated in an independent cohort. Compared with equally common non-associated chains, HLA-associated TCR beta chains in a later analysis were more clonally expanded and had lower generation probabilities. Because counts were too low, about 15 rarely observed V segments, including chromosome 9 orphons, were left out of the earlier analysis of about 500 of the donors. The only immune exposure information available for the cohort was CMV serostatus. Because the 87-base-pair reads could not distinguish some IMGT-functional V segments, including TRBV6-2 and TRBV6-3, those segments were excluded. The cohort was sequenced for TCR beta chains only, and without alpha or paired-chain data the features that could be detected were limited. Assigning TCR associations to individual alleles was difficult when HLA alleles, especially DR and DQ, strongly co-occurred. A further reported finding was that TCR beta sequences accurately predicted the HLA-A and HLA-B alleles for most subjects in the first cohort. Because some donors lacked HLA typing at each locus, the association tests relied only on the typed subset. Cytomegalovirus status was reported to be diagnosed by the classifier with high specificity and sensitivity in both the original and validation cohorts. In a later genetic analysis, fewer N-insertions in productive TCRs were reported among donors in an Asian-associated ancestry cluster than the roughly 710-donor mean. According to the authors, the approach could potentially be generalized to other disease states and immunological phenotypes. In a later analysis, TCR association rates were found to vary across HLA loci, with the most associated TCRs seen for DRB1 alleles and the fewest for HLA-C alleles.

Sequenced input: PBMCs. This chain is built from TRBV4-2 and TRBJ1-4; 7 middle bases align to TRBD1. This receptor was identified in a girl aged 2-10 years in good health and CMV-seropositive. The CDR3 protein sequence reads: CASSPTGRNEKLFF. The base sequence is TGTGCCAGCAGCCCGACAGGGAGAAATGAAAAACTGTTTTTT.